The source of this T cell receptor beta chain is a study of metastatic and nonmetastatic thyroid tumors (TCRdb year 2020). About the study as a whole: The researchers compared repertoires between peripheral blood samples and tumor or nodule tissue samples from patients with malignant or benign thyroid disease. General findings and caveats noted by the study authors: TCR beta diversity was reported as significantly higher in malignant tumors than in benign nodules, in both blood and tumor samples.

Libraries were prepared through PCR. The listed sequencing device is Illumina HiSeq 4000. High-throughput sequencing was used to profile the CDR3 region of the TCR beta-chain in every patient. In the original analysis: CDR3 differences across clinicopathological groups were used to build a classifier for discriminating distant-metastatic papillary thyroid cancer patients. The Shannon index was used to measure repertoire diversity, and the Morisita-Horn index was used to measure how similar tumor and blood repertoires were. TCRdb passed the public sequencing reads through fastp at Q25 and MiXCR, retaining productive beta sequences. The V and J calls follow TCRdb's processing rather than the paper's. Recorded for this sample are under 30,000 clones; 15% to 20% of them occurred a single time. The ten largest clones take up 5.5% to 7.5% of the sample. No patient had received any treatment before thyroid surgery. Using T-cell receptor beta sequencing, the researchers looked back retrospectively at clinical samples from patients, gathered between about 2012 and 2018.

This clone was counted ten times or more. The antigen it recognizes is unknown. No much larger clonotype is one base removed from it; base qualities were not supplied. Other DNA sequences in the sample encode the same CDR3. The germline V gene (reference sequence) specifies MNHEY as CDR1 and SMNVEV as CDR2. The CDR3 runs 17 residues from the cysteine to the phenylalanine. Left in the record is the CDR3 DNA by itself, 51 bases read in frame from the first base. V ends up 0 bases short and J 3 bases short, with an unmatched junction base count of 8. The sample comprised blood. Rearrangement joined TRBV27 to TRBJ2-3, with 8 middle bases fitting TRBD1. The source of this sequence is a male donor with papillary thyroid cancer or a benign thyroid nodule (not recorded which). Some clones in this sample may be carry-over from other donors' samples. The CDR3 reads CASSLSPGRGPTDTQYF. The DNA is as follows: TGTGCCAGCAGTTTATCGCCGGGCAGGGGGCCTACAGATACGCAGTATTTT.